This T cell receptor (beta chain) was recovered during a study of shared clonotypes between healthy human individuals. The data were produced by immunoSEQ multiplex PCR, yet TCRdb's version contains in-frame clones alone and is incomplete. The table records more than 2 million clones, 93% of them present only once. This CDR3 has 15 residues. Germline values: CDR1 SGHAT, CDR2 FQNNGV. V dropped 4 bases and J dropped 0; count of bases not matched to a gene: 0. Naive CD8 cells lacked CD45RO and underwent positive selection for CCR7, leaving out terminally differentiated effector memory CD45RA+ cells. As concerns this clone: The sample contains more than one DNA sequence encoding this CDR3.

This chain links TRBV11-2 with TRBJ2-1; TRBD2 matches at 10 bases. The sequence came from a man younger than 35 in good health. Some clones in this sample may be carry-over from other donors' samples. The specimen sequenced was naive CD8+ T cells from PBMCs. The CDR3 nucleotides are TGTGCCAGCAGCTCTAGCGGGAGCTCCTACAATGAGCAGTTCTTC. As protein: CASSSSGSSYNEQFF.